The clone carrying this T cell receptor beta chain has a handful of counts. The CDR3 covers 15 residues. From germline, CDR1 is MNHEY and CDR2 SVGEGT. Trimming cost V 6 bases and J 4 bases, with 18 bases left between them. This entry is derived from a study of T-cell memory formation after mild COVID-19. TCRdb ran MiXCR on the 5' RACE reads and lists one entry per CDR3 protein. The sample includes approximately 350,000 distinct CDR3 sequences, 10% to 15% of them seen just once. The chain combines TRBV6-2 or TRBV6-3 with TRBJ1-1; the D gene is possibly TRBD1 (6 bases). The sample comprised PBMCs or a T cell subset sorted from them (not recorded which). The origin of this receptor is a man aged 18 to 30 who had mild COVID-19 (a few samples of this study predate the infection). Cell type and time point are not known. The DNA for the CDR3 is TGTGCCAGCAGGACCGTACAGGGTCGGGGCACTGAAGCTTTCTTT. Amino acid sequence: CASRTVQGRGTEAFF.